Shown below are 7 T cell receptor beta chains from a single sample sequenced in a study of cytomegalovirus exposure and HLA in healthy donors. The PCR was carried out with 60 Vbeta primers and 13 Jbeta primers. TCRdb keeps only in-frame clones here, not all; method: immunoSEQ multiplex PCR. The sample yields some 90,000 clones, approximately 72% seen once. The sample comprised PBMCs. These receptors all stem from a female donor in good health and CMV-seropositive.

This clone is medium-sized by share. This chain links TRBV9 with TRBJ1-6; no definite D call. The CDR3 covers 15 residues. CDR1 SGDLS and CDR2 YYNGEE come from the germline V gene. Trimming left V 3 bases short and J 7 bases short, with 14 bases between. CDR3 DNA: TGTGCCAGCAGCGATGGGAGACGGACCAATTCACCCCTCCACTTT. Its translation is CASSDGRRTNSPLHF.

This rearrangement joins TRBV11-2 to TRBJ2-3, with TRBD2 as a possible D gene (7 bases). The V gene's germline CDR1 is SGHAT and CDR2 FQNNGV. The CDR3 has 17 residues. The germline V and J ends were trimmed by 4 bases and 0 bases, with 17 bases remaining between them. The CDR3 reads CASSSLAGAVSTDTQYF. The CDR3 DNA reads TGTGCCAGCAGCTCTTTGGCGGGGGCCGTAAGCACAGATACGCAGTATTTT. Looking up the rest from reference TRBV11-2 and TRBJ2-3 gives the full variable domain: EAGVAQSPRYKIIEKRQSVAFWCNPISGHATLYWYQQILGQGPKLLIQFQNNGVVDDSQLPKDRFSAERLKGVDSTLKIQPAKLEDSAVYLCASSSLAGAVSTDTQYFGPGTRLTVL.

The genes are TRBV25-1 and TRBJ2-1, with a tentative D call TRBD2 (5 bases). Trimming left V 3 bases short and J 9 bases short, with 15 bases between. CDR1 MGHDK and CDR2 SYGVNS come from the germline V gene. This CDR3 is 14 amino acids long. CDR3 nucleotide sequence: TGTGCCAGCAGTGACTCCTTCACTAGTGTTGAGCAGTTCTTC. This encodes CASSDSFTSVEQFF.

V is TRBV4-3 and J is TRBJ1-3; tentatively, D is TRBD1 (5 bases). The ends were cut back, 4 bases at V and 0 bases at J, with 16 bases in the middle. Looked up from germline, CDR1 is LGHNA and CDR2 is YSLEER. The CDR3 runs 17 residues. CDR3 amino acids: CASSPYGGFPSGNTIYF. The CDR3 coding sequence is TGCGCCAGCAGCCCCTATGGGGGGTTTCCCTCTGGAAACACCATATATTTT.

The chain couples TRBV5-4 to TRBJ2-7, with TRBD2 as a possible D gene (6 bases). V lost 4 bases and J 2 bases, leaving 13 bases between the germline ends. CDR1 and CDR2 (germline): SGHNT, YYREEE (reference sequence). The CDR3 is 14 residues long. The CDR3 coding sequence is TGTGCCAGCAGCCCCGGCGGGACGCCCTACGAGCAGTACTTC. It specifies CASSPGGTPYEQYF.

As regards this clone: The junction departs from the called germline gene at one end, perhaps through a read error. The chain is built from TRBV7-7 and TRBJ2-5, with D maybe TRBD2 (7 bases). CDR1 SSHAT and CDR2 FNYEAQ come from the germline V gene (reference sequence). This CDR3 comprises 12 residues. This CDR3 is CASSGDEGAQYF. CDR3 in DNA: TGTGCTAGCAGCGGGGACGAGGGGGCCCAGTACTTC.

This chain uses TRBV28 with TRBJ1-5; D is unresolved. Germline loops: CDR1 MDHEN, CDR2 SYDVKM. This CDR3 comprises 16 residues. Trimming took 1 base from V and 4 from J, leaving 14 bases between them. This chain's CDR3 is CASSLYTVRLNQPQHF. The CDR3 DNA sequence: TGTGCCAGCAGTTTATATACGGTGAGGTTAAATCAGCCCCAGCATTTT.